Below, 6 T cell receptor beta chains from the same sample are listed, as sequenced in a study of T cell responses to AZD1222 COVID-19 vaccine. The table came from immunoSEQ multiplex PCR; TCRdb's copy has only in-frame clones and leaves some out. This sample has 200,000 or so clones; about 90% occur once, and the top ten carry less than 3%. This material consisted of peripheral blood, taken on day 0 of MenACWY control vaccination. Source of these receptors: an adult in good health.

V is TRBV10-2 and J is TRBJ1-1; D uncertain. This CDR3 is 12 amino acids long. The ends were cut back, 8 bases at V and 4 bases at J, with 11 bases in the middle. Germline-derived CDR1 and CDR2 are WSHSY and SAAADI. The CDR3 DNA reads TGCGCCAGCTCAGAGGAAGGCACTGAAGCTTTCTTT. Its translation: CASSEEGTEAFF.

The V gene is TRBV13, the J gene TRBJ1-5; D unclear. The CDR3 is made up of 14 amino acids. V lost 5 bases to trimming and J lost 3 bases, with 11 bases between them. Germline CDR1 and CDR2: PRHDT and FYEKMQ (reference sequence). This CDR3 reads CASSAPGTNQPQHF. The DNA of the CDR3 is TGTGCCAGCAGCGCCCCGGGTACCAATCAGCCCCAGCATTTT.

V gene TRBV4-2 combines with J gene TRBJ1-2; D call uncertain. The germline CDR1 and CDR2 sequences are LGHNA and YNFKEQ. The length of the CDR3 is 13 residues. With 0 bases removed from V and 7 bases from J, the gap between germline ends came to 9 bases. Here the CDR3 DNA reads TGTGCCAGCAGCCAAGATTTATCGCGTGGCTACACCTTC. Its protein product is CASSQDLSRGYTF.

In this sample, this clone turned up once. The chain uses TRBV27 and TRBJ1-5; D uncertain. Trimming cost V 0 bases and J 4 bases, with 10 bases left between them. Germline V lookup: CDR1 MNHEY, CDR2 SMNVEV (reference sequence). The CDR3 extends over 15 amino acids. The CDR3 nucleotides read TGTGCCAGCAGTTTATCGATATCAGGTAATCAGCCCCAGCATTTT. This codes for CASSLSISGNQPQHF.

This sequence joins TRBV5-1 and TRBJ1-6; no reliable D call. Germline V gene data show CDR1 as SGHRS and CDR2 as YFSETQ. Trimming cost V 2 bases and J 6 bases, with 6 bases left between them. The CDR3 runs to 13 residues. CDR3 sequence: CASSLDLNSPLHF. DNA of the CDR3: TGCGCCAGCAGCTTAGACCTTAATTCACCCCTCCACTTT.

This clone was recorded only once. In the same sample, other DNA sequences code for this CDR3. This rearrangement joins TRBV12-3 or TRBV12-4 to TRBJ2-1; D unresolved. This CDR3 is built from 13 residues. Trimming took off 3 bases at V and 1 base at J, with 4 bases between the two ends. CDR3 residues: CASSLSSYNEQFF. CDR3 nucleotides: TGTGCCAGCAGTTTGTCTTCCTACAATGAGCAGTTCTTC.